The entry that follows covers one T cell receptor (beta chain) sequence. Antigen unknown. CDR3 length: 16 amino acids. The J segment lost 0 bases and the V segment lost 2 bases, leaving 2 bases of the junction unmatched. Germline CDR1 and CDR2: MGHRA and YSYEKL. The data belong to a study of cytomegalovirus exposure and HLA in healthy donors. General study findings and limits: The study recorded 150 to 200 TCR beta chains that were cytomegalovirus-associated. Sequencing had likely introduced a cluster of highly shared sequence variants as an artifact.

Both 60 Vbeta primers and 13 Jbeta primers went into the PCR. As processed by the authors: Around 12 million of about 88 million unique TCR beta chains were shared, per a later count. Sequencing was performed with immunoSEQ multiplex PCR; in TCRdb, only in-frame clones are kept and a portion is missing. V and J calls and clone size are copied from that table; D and trimming were computed from the DNA. The table lists some 220,000 clones, roughly 73% of them singletons. The chain couples TRBV4-1 to TRBJ2-2; 8 nucleotides align to TRBD1. The sequencing sample was made of PBMCs. This receptor was identified in a boy between 10 and 17 years old in good health and CMV-seronegative. The DNA for the CDR3 is TGCGCCAGCAGCCAACAGGGGGCCCCGAACACCGGGGAGCTGTTTTTT. It encodes CASSQQGAPNTGELFF.